This TCR beta chain was sequenced for a study of TIL therapy for anti-PD-1-resistant metastatic lung cancer. Worth noting for this clone: Its antigen remains unknown.

The time point denotes: pre-treatment sample, taken before nivolumab and TIL therapy. Stage 4 NSCLC adults joined between 2017 and January 2020. Overall study results and limits: This highly selected cohort may not generalize to typical lung cancer patients.

The immunoSEQ assay was v3. Libraries were sequenced to around 2 million read pairs (survey) or roughly 5-6.5 million (deep). The repertoire was sequenced with immunoSEQ multiplex PCR; TCRdb's copy has only in-frame clones and lacks some. This sample has about 60,000 clones, with around 87% found just once. Sequenced material: blood, taken at baseline. The TCR sequence derives from a person aged 25-80 years with non-small cell lung cancer.

The CDR3 DNA reads as TGTGCCAGCAGCTTAGGAGGTGTAGGGTCCTACAATGAGCAGTTCTTC. It codes for CASSLGGVGSYNEQFF. The chain carries TRBV7-2 and TRBJ2-7; D unresolved. With the DNA end fitting TRBJ2-1 better, the J assignment may be wrong. Germline CDR1 SGHTA, CDR2 FQGNSA. The CDR3 has 16 amino acids.